This TCR beta chain is drawn from a study of shared clonotypes between healthy human individuals. Study-level information: A couple of female and a few male donors aged 18 to 49 were enrolled.

General study findings and limits: Owing to a small donor count, the genetic and exposure-history diversity represented was limited. Sampling used blood alone; tissue repertoires probably differ.

This clone was seen only once. Its cognate antigen is unknown. Other nucleotide sequences in the sample specify the same CDR3. Germline CDR1 reads SGHRS; CDR2 reads YFSETQ. Trimming took off 2 bases at V and 2 bases at J, with 9 bases between the two ends. This CDR3 spans 14 amino acids. Here immunoSEQ multiplex PCR was the method, and the copy in TCRdb shows in-frame clones only, minus some. This sample carries roughly 2,300,000 clones, 80% to 95% of them seen once, and the ten largest clones take 0.3% to 0.45%. Subsets obtained from CD4+ cells comprised CD45RA+ naive and CD45RA-negative memory cells.

Sequenced sample: naive CD4+ T cells from PBMCs. The subset is: CD45RA+ positively selected. This clonotype originated in a man younger than 35 in good health. Some clones in this sample may be carry-over from other donors' samples. The J gene is TRBJ2-3, the V gene TRBV5-1; unclear D gene. CDR3 sequence: CASSFGQTTDTQYF. The CDR3 bases are TGCGCCAGCAGCTTTGGGCAGACCACAGATACGCAGTATTTT. Full variable domain (outside the CDR3, taken from reference TRBV5-1 and TRBJ2-3): KAGVTQTPRYLIKTRGQQVTLSCSPISGHRSVSWYQQTPGQGLQFLFEYFSETQRNKGNFPGRFSGRQFSNSRSEMNVSTLELGDSALYLCASSFGQTTDTQYFGPGTRLTVL.